One and the same sample provided the 16 T cell receptor beta chains below, sequenced in a study of graft-versus-host responses after intestinal transplantation. The method was immunoSEQ multiplex PCR; TCRdb's version includes in-frame clones alone and lacks a portion of them. In the table there are about 84,000 clones, 85% to 95% of which are singletons. For these TCRs, the target antigens are not known. Sequences were derived from unstimulated CD4+ T cells sorted from spleen or lymph node cells, sampled before transplant. The receptors shown here come from a human donor who was the organ donor for an intestinal transplant.

The rearrangement joins TRBV7-2 to TRBJ2-1; TRBD2 matches 8 bases. This CDR3 has 17 residues. The V segment lost 5 bases and the J segment 1 base; nucleotides outside the gene matches: 10. Germline V gene data show CDR1 as SGHTA and CDR2 as FQGNSA. The chain's CDR3 is CASSPRGVAGSYNEQFF. The CDR3 region has the DNA TGTGCCAGCAGCCCACGTGGGGTAGCGGGGTCCTACAATGAGCAGTTCTTC. Complete variable domain (other parts from reference TRBV7-2 and TRBJ2-1): GAGVSQSPSNKVTEKGKDVELRCDPISGHTALYWYRQSLGQGLEFLIYFQGNSAPDKSGLPSDRFSAERTGGSVSTLTIQRTQQEDSAVYLCASSPRGVAGSYNEQFFGPGTRLTVL.

This chain connects TRBV11-3 to TRBJ2-2; D is unclear. The length of the CDR3 is 12 residues. The V end lost 5 bases, the J end lost 2 bases, and 3 bases lay between the germline ends. The germline CDR1 and CDR2 sequences are SGHNT and YENEEA. CDR3 amino acids: CASSPNTGELFF. The CDR3 nucleotides are TGTGCCAGCAGCCCAAACACCGGGGAGCTGTTTTTT. The whole variable domain, filled in from reference TRBV11-3 and TRBJ2-2, reads EAGVVQSPRYKIIEKKQPVAFWCNPISGHNTLYWYLQNLGQGPELLIRYENEEAVDDSQLPKDRFSAERLKGVDSTLKIQPAELGDSAVYLCASSPNTGELFFGEGSRLTVL.

J is TRBJ2-2 and V is TRBV5-1; TRBD2 matches 9 bases. The ends lost 0 bases at V and 8 bases at J; junction bases unmatched: 8. CDR3 length: 16 amino acids. The V gene's germline CDR1 is SGHRS and CDR2 YFSETQ. The CDR3 DNA is TGCGCCAGCAGCTTGGGACTAGCGGCCCCCAGGGGGGAGCTGTTTTTT. Translating it yields CASSLGLAAPRGELFF.

The rearrangement links TRBV19 to TRBJ1-1; 10 nucleotides agree with TRBD1. Germline V gene lookup returns CDR1 LNHDA and CDR2 SQIVND (reference sequence). This CDR3 has 14 residues. Trimming at V came to 6 bases and at J to 3 bases, leaving 4 bases not matched to a gene. The CDR3: CASRLDRGHTEAFF. CDR3 in DNA: TGTGCCAGTAGGCTTGACAGGGGGCACACTGAAGCTTTCTTT.

The rearrangement links TRBV12-5 to TRBJ2-1; 8 nucleotides match TRBD2. The CDR3 sequence is 17 residues long. Germline V gene data show CDR1 as LGHNT and CDR2 as FRNRAP. J was trimmed by 3 bases and V by 0 bases; bases with no gene match: 7. The CDR3 is CASGLVRPSGYYNEQFF. CDR3 coding DNA: TGTGCTAGTGGTTTGGTACGGCCTAGCGGGTACTACAATGAGCAGTTCTTC.

This sequence joins TRBV18 and TRBJ1-2; a weak D match, TRBD1 (5 bases). The V end was cut by 2 bases, the J end by 5 bases, with 12 bases between. The germline CDR1 and CDR2 sequences are KGHSH and LQKENI. This CDR3 contains 14 residues. Written as DNA, the CDR3 is TGTGCCAGCTCACCAATGACAGCCATTTATGGCTACACCTTC. Encoded protein: CASSPMTAIYGYTF.

The chain has TRBV9 and TRBJ1-1; 7 nucleotides align to TRBD1. The CDR3 extends over 13 amino acids. From germline, CDR1 is SGDLS and CDR2 YYNGEE. V shed 4 bases, J shed 14 bases, and the junction held 14 bases outside the gene matches. Here the CDR3 reads CASSSNLQGEGFF. In nucleotides, the CDR3 is TGTGCCAGCAGCTCGAATCTCCAGGGGGAAGGGTTCTTT.

The chain joins TRBV19 to TRBJ1-1, with D perhaps TRBD1 (5 bases). CDR3 length: 18 amino acids. V lost 6 bases to trimming and J lost 0 bases, with 23 bases between them. CDR1 and CDR2 from the germline V gene are LNHDA and SQIVND (reference sequence). The CDR3 sequence is CASSPGWVGGRLNTEAFF. The CDR3 coding sequence is TGTGCCAGTAGCCCAGGGTGGGTCGGGGGACGGTTGAACACTGAAGCTTTCTTT.

This clone turned up a few times. The chain has TRBV5-1 and TRBJ2-5; 10 bases match TRBD1. Germline assignment: CDR1 SGHRS and CDR2 YFSETQ. CDR3 size: 16 residues. V lost 0 bases and J lost 4; bases outside the gene matches: 6. CDR3: CASSLVGQGNRETQYF. The DNA of the CDR3 is TGCGCCAGCAGCTTGGTGGGACAGGGGAACAGAGAGACCCAGTACTTC.

V gene TRBV27 combines with J gene TRBJ1-2, with a tentative D call TRBD1 (5 bases). This CDR3 is 17 amino acids long. The germline V and J ends were trimmed by 6 bases and 8 bases, with 28 bases remaining between them. Germline V gene lookup returns CDR1 MNHEY and CDR2 SMNVEV (reference sequence). The CDR3 DNA is TGTGCCAGCAGCTTAATCGGGGGATACAGTAGTCTCGGAGGCTACACCTTC. Translation: CASSLIGGYSSLGGYTF.

The V gene is TRBV11-3, the J gene TRBJ2-7; 8 bases match TRBD2. J was trimmed by 1 base and V by 6 bases; bases with no gene match: 5. The CDR3 is made up of 14 amino acids. Germline V gene data show CDR1 as SGHNT and CDR2 as YENEEA. The CDR3 DNA sequence: TGTGCCAGCAGTCCGACTAGCGCGTCCTACGAGCAGTACTTC. Amino acids: CASSPTSASYEQYF.

This rearrangement joins TRBV4-2 to TRBJ1-1; the D is unclear. Germline CDR1 and CDR2: LGHNA and YNFKEQ. The CDR3 is 16 amino acids. Trimming took off 0 bases at V and 0 bases at J, with 11 bases between the two ends. The CDR3 is CASSQDRGGMNTEAFF. The CDR3 region has the DNA TGTGCCAGCAGCCAAGATCGCGGCGGGATGAACACTGAAGCTTTCTTT.

The CDR3 DNA sequence: TGTGCCATCAGTGCAGGGGACAGTCCCAACGAGCAGTACTTC. The encoded protein is CAISAGDSPNEQYF. The chain combines TRBV10-3 with TRBJ2-7, with 7 bases lining up with TRBD1. V gave up 4 bases and J gave up 5 bases; unmatched junction bases: 8. From germline, CDR1 is ENHRY and CDR2 SYGVKD. The CDR3 runs to 14 residues.

This clone has a handful of counts. This sequence joins TRBV30 and TRBJ1-2; 9 bases map to TRBD1. The CDR3 consists of 15 residues. Per the germline V gene, CDR1 is GTSNPN and CDR2 is SVGIG (reference sequence). V trimming: 3 bases; J trimming: 6 bases; junction bases outside the gene matches: 11. The CDR3: CAWRNAVDRGNGYTF. CDR3 nucleotides: TGTGCCTGGAGAAACGCCGTGGACAGGGGAAATGGCTACACCTTC.

The gene calls are TRBV30 and TRBJ2-2; 8 bases agree with TRBD2. Trimming cost V 4 bases and J 7 bases; bases outside gene matches: 8. The CDR3 spans 14 residues. CDR1 is GTSNPN and CDR2 is SVGIG in the germline V gene (reference sequence). The CDR3 nucleotides read TGTGCCTGGACATCGGGAGGGGTGGTCGGGGAGCTGTTTTTT. It translates to CAWTSGGVVGELFF.

V and J are TRBV7-9 and TRBJ2-5, with TRBD1 as a possible D gene (5 bases). Germline lookup yields CDR1 SEHNR and CDR2 FQNEAQ (reference sequence). The CDR3 covers 13 residues. V lost 5 bases and J 8 bases, leaving 15 bases between the germline ends. CDR3 nucleotide sequence: TGTGCCAGCAGCCCCCGGTTAGGGGAAACCCAGTACTTC. This gives the protein CASSPRLGETQYF.